Presented here are 30 T cell receptor beta chains from one specimen sequenced in a study of response to subunit inactivated influenza vaccine. TCRdb recomputed calls from the RT-PCR reads with MiXCR, one row per CDR3 protein. The top ten clones hold 11% of a sample with fewer than 800,000 distinct CDR3 sequences, approximately 14% of them seen once. Sequencing used PBMCs from blood, obtained approximately 12 days after vaccination. The receptors stem from a man in his fifties or sixties who received an inactivated influenza vaccine.

In this sample, this clonotype turned up many times. This chain links TRBV29-1 with TRBJ2-3, with TRBD1 identical over 8 bases. Per the germline V gene, CDR1 is SQVTM and CDR2 is ANQGSEA. V gave up 7 bases and J gave up 4 bases; unmatched junction bases: 7. The CDR3 consists of 13 residues. CDR3 amino acids: CSGQGTGPDTQYF. The CDR3 coding sequence is TGCAGCGGACAGGGGACGGGGCCAGATACGCAGTATTTT.

The genes are TRBV5-6 and TRBJ1-4, with 7 bases fitting TRBD1. Germline values: CDR1 SGHDT, CDR2 YYEEEE. The CDR3 is made up of 15 amino acids. The V segment lost 3 bases and the J segment 3 bases; nucleotides outside the gene matches: 5. The CDR3 loop is CASSSGQVPNEKLFF. The CDR3, as DNA: TGTGCCAGCAGCTCCGGACAGGTTCCTAATGAAAAACTGTTTTTT.

The gene calls are TRBV6-2 or TRBV6-3 and TRBJ1-1, with D possibly being TRBD1 (6 bases). Germline-derived CDR1 and CDR2 are MNHEY and SVGEGT. V was clipped by 0 bases and J by 1 base, with 9 bases between them. CDR3 length: 15 amino acids. CDR3 in amino acids: CASSYSVTGNTEAFF. CDR3 nucleotides: TGTGCCAGCAGTTACTCGGTGACAGGGAACACTGAAGCTTTCTTT.

The rearrangement uses TRBV7-9 and TRBJ1-2, with D tentatively TRBD1 (6 bases). Germline V gene sequence: CDR1 SEHNR, CDR2 FQNEAQ (reference sequence). The CDR3 loop spans 13 amino acids. The V and J ends lost 5 bases and 5 bases respectively, with 12 bases between them. CDR3 loop: CASSPDRMYGYTF. CDR3 nucleotides: TGTGCCAGCAGCCCCGACAGGATGTATGGCTACACCTTC.

The rearrangement joins TRBV6-2 or TRBV6-3 to TRBJ2-6, with a possible D match to TRBD2 (6 bases). Germline V lookup: CDR1 MNHEY, CDR2 SVGEGT. V lost 8 bases to trimming and J lost 2 bases, with 28 bases between them. The CDR3 has 20 residues. CDR3 in DNA: TGTGCCAGCGGTCCACCGGCGGGGTTTTACTGGACGGCTGGGGCCAACGTCCTGACTTTC. Encoded protein: CASGPPAGFYWTAGANVLTF.

The rearrangement joins TRBV7-8 to TRBJ1-4; possibly TRBD1 for D (6 bases). Trimming shortened V by 4 bases and J by 4 bases, and 19 bases separated the two germline ends. From germline, CDR1 is SGHVS and CDR2 FQNEAQ. CDR3 size: 17 residues. The DNA of the CDR3 is TGTGCCAGCAGCTCCTCGTCCGGGACACGGTTTAATGAAAAACTGTTTTTT. Translation gives CASSSSSGTRFNEKLFF.

In its sample, this clonotype was seen a few times. The V gene is TRBV4-3, the J gene TRBJ2-4; a weak D match, TRBD2 (5 bases). The CDR3 spans 15 residues. Germline values: CDR1 LGHNA, CDR2 YSLEER. V lost 2 bases and J lost 1, with 9 bases in between. The CDR3 sequence: CASSQLLGAKNIQYF. The DNA of the CDR3 is TGCGCCAGCAGCCAATTACTAGGGGCCAAAAACATTCAGTACTTC.

The chain carries TRBV29-1 and TRBJ2-5, with 11 nucleotides matching TRBD2. This CDR3 comprises 14 residues. The junction had 5 bases not matched to a gene; V was cut back by 5 bases and J by 3 bases. CDR1 SQVTM and CDR2 ANQGSEA come from the germline V gene. CDR3: CSVRMTSGKETQYF. The CDR3 nucleotides read TGCAGCGTTCGGATGACTAGCGGGAAAGAGACCCAGTACTTC.

The chain carries TRBV10-1 and TRBJ2-5, with 10 bases lining up with TRBD1. V dropped 0 bases and J dropped 3; count of bases not matched to a gene: 10. CDR3 length: 18 amino acids. Germline V gene data show CDR1 as WNHNN and CDR2 as SYGVQD (reference sequence). The CDR3 is CASSESGTGDWAKETQYF. The CDR3 region has the DNA TGCGCCAGCAGTGAGTCCGGGACAGGGGACTGGGCCAAAGAGACCCAGTACTTC.

The V gene is TRBV11-1, the J gene TRBJ2-3, with 11 bases lining up with TRBD2. CDR1 SGHAT and CDR2 FQDESV come from the germline V gene (reference sequence). This CDR3 is built from 18 residues. With V trimmed by 5 bases and J by 0 bases, 10 bases remained unmatched. The CDR3 DNA follows: TGTGCCAGCAGCGGCCCGGGACTAGCGGTAACTAGCACAGATACGCAGTATTTT. It yields the protein CASSGPGLAVTSTDTQYF.

This clonotype showed up just a few times. V usage is TRBV18 and J usage is TRBJ2-1; D is unresolved. V was pared by 1 base and J by 0 bases, with 10 bases between. CDR1 KGHSH and CDR2 LQKENI come from the germline V gene. The length of the CDR3 is 16 residues. As DNA, the CDR3 is TGTGCCAGCTCACCACTACGGAAATCCTCCTACAATGAGCAGTTCTTC. Its protein is CASSPLRKSSYNEQFF.

Worth noting for this clonotype: The junction departs from the called germline gene at one end, perhaps through a read error. The V and J genes are TRBV10-3 and TRBJ2-5, with 9 bases that match TRBD2. CDR3 length: 16 amino acids. Per germline, CDR1 ENHRY and CDR2 SYGVKD. The CDR3 reads CAISDSSVAGEDTQYF. CDR3 nucleotides: TGTGCCATCAGTGATTCTTCGGTAGCGGGAGAAGACACCCAGTACTTC.

This clonotype appeared once. Here the CDR3 reads CSARAPSGGFYEQYF. The CDR3 DNA reads as TGCAGTGCTAGAGCCCCTAGCGGGGGATTCTACGAGCAGTACTTC. The chain employs TRBV20-1 and TRBJ2-7; 10 positions agree with TRBD2. The germline CDR1 and CDR2 sequences are DFQATT and SNEGSKA (reference sequence). CDR3 size: 15 residues. The V segment lost 1 base and the J segment 3 bases; nucleotides outside the gene matches: 6.

This clonotype was seen more than once but under ten times. The CDR3: CASSGLAPRSSYNEQFF. For the CDR3, the DNA is TGTGCCAGCAGCGGACTAGCGCCAAGGAGCTCCTACAATGAGCAGTTCTTC. V gene TRBV11-2 combines with J gene TRBJ2-1, with 9 bases fitting TRBD2. The V gene end was trimmed by 5 bases and the J gene end by 0 bases; junction bases not matched to a gene: 8. The CDR3 loop spans 17 amino acids. Germline CDR1 is SGHAT and CDR2 is FQNNGV.

The rearrangement links TRBV10-3 to TRBJ2-7; 8 bases fit TRBD1. Losses at the gene ends were 3 bases for V and 5 bases for J; bases not matched to a gene: 15. The CDR3 contains 17 residues. The germline gives CDR1 ENHRY, CDR2 SYGVKD. Written as DNA, the CDR3 is TGTGCCATCAGTGACCCCCCCGGACAGGGAAGGAGGGACGAGCAGTACTTC. It codes for CAISDPPGQGRRDEQYF.

The genes are TRBV2 and TRBJ2-5, with TRBD1 matching over 8 bases. The CDR3 has 14 residues. J lost 2 bases, V lost 7 bases, and 6 bases had no gene match. In germline, CDR1 is SNHLY, CDR2 FYNNEI. CDR3 region: CASNPDRAQETQYF. The CDR3, as DNA: TGTGCCAGCAATCCGGACAGGGCTCAAGAGACCCAGTACTTC.

The chain employs TRBV28 and TRBJ2-5; 7 bases are a match to TRBD1. Germline CDR1 MDHEN, CDR2 SYDVKM. This CDR3 contains 16 residues. The junction had 10 bases not matched to a gene; V was cut back by 5 bases and J by 1 base. CDR3: CASSLPGTASQETQYF. Here the CDR3 DNA reads TGTGCCAGCAGTCTCCCGGGGACAGCCTCCCAAGAGACCCAGTACTTC. Full variable domain (missing parts from reference TRBV28 and TRBJ2-5): DVKVTQSSRYLVKRTGEKVFLECVQDMDHENMFWYRQDPGLGLRLIYFSYDVKMKEKGDIPEGYSVSREKKERFSLILESASTNQTSMYLCASSLPGTASQETQYFGPGTRLLVL.

This clonotype was detected only a few times. The chain uses TRBV6-1 and TRBJ2-1; 13 positions match TRBD2. CDR3 length: 17 amino acids. Looked up from germline, CDR1 is MNHNS and CDR2 is SASEGT. The J segment lost 5 bases and the V segment lost 11 bases, leaving 15 bases of the junction unmatched. CDR3 protein: CAASGLAGDRIDNEQFF. CDR3 coding DNA: TGTGCCGCATCTGGACTAGCGGGGGATAGGATAGACAATGAGCAGTTCTTC.

This clonotype was counted at least ten times. The CDR3 reads CASSQTGEQYF. CDR3 bases: TGTGCCAGCAGCCAAACGGGGGAGCAGTACTTC. This sequence joins TRBV3-1 and TRBJ2-7; D may be TRBD2 (5 bases). The CDR3 consists of 11 residues. Per the germline V gene, CDR1 is LGHDT and CDR2 is YNNKEL (reference sequence). V gave up 2 bases and J gave up 7 bases, with 6 bases separating them.

V is TRBV12-3 or TRBV12-4 and J is TRBJ2-1, with D perhaps TRBD1 or TRBD2 (6 bases each). This CDR3 has 14 amino acids. Trimming cost V 6 bases and J 2 bases, with 11 bases left between them. In nucleotides, the CDR3 is TGTGCCAGCAGCAGGGGCGGGACCTACAATGAGCAGTTCTTC. It yields the protein CASSRGGTYNEQFF.

This clonotype was recorded a few times. V usage is TRBV4-3 and J usage is TRBJ2-2; TRBD2 aligns across 12 bases. This CDR3 has 17 amino acids. J lost 7 bases, V lost 1 base, and 7 bases had no gene match. CDR1 is LGHNA, CDR2 YSLEER, per germline. As DNA, the CDR3 is TGCGCCAGCAGCCAAGTTCCTAGCGGGAGGGCCGGCGGGGAGCTGTTTTTT. Its protein is CASSQVPSGRAGGELFF.

This clonotype was observed a few times. V and J are TRBV20-1 and TRBJ2-5; TRBD1 matches 8 bases. Germline CDR1 is DFQATT and CDR2 is SNEGSKA (reference sequence). This CDR3 comprises 15 residues. With V trimmed by 6 bases and J by 5 bases, 14 bases remained unmatched. The CDR3 DNA sequence: TGCAGTGCCACCTTGCCCACGACAGGGGTGGAGACCCAGTACTTC. Its translation: CSATLPTTGVETQYF.

To note about this clonotype: At one boundary the junction diverges from the germline segment, which might be a read error. The chain recombines TRBV6-1 with TRBJ2-1; 11 positions agree with TRBD1. This CDR3 has 14 residues. Per the germline V gene, CDR1 is MNHNS and CDR2 is SASEGT. CDR3 sequence: CASRDRGLYNEQFF. In DNA form, the CDR3 reads TGTGCCAGCAGGGACAGGGGGCTGTACAATGAGCAGTTCTTT.

This clonotype was recorded at least ten times. The V call is TRBV29-1, the J call TRBJ2-7; D is perhaps TRBD2 (6 bases). V shed 6 bases and J shed 0 bases, with 12 bases lying between them. This CDR3 spans 13 amino acids. Looked up from germline, CDR1 is SQVTM and CDR2 is ANQGSEA. The CDR3 nucleotides read TGCAGCGTCAGGGACGGGAGCTCCTACGAGCAGTACTTC. This sequence encodes CSVRDGSSYEQYF.

This clonotype was detected ten times or more. The chain employs TRBV18 and TRBJ1-2, with TRBD1 identical over 7 bases. J gave up 0 bases and V 3 bases, and 7 bases lay outside the gene matches. The CDR3 contains 16 residues. Germline CDR1 KGHSH, CDR2 LQKENI. CDR3 sequence (DNA): TGTGCCAGCTCACCCCGGGGACAGCTCGCTAACTATGGCTACACCTTC. Residues: CASSPRGQLANYGYTF.

The rearrangement links TRBV4-2 to TRBJ1-3; 9 positions agree with TRBD1. V shed 1 base, J shed 9 bases, and the junction held 7 bases outside the gene matches. The CDR3 totals 15 residues. Germline V lookup: CDR1 LGHNA, CDR2 YNFKEQ. The CDR3 sequence: CASSQVGQGVGTIYF. CDR3 sequence (DNA): TGTGCCAGCAGCCAAGTGGGACAGGGAGTAGGCACCATATATTTT.

This clonotype was counted ten times or more. The chain combines TRBV5-1 with TRBJ1-2, with 9 bases fitting TRBD1. The CDR3 contains 14 residues. Germline V gives CDR1 SGHRS, CDR2 YFSETQ. Germline trimming cut 0 bases from V and 6 bases from J; bases unmatched to any gene: 3. The CDR3 DNA reads as TGCGCCAGCAGCTTGGCGGGACAGGGACATGGCTACACCTTC. This gives the protein CASSLAGQGHGYTF.

The J gene is TRBJ2-1, the V gene TRBV24-1; possibly TRBD1 for D (5 bases). V was shortened by 3 bases and J by 7 bases, with 15 bases between the two germline ends. CDR1 and CDR2 from the germline V gene are KGHDR and SFDVKD. The CDR3 runs to 15 residues. The CDR3 coding sequence is TGTGCCACCAGTGATGCGGCCAGGGTAGGGAATGAGCAGTTCTTC. Protein product: CATSDAARVGNEQFF.

CDR3 in DNA: TGCGCCAGCAGCTTGGACCCGGCAAGGGGAATCCAAGAGACCCAGTACTTC. It codes for CASSLDPARGIQETQYF. This chain joins TRBV5-1 and TRBJ2-5; TRBD1 might be the D (5 bases). This CDR3 has 17 amino acids. V gave up 0 bases and J gave up 1 base, with 16 bases separating them. Germline loops: CDR1 SGHRS, CDR2 YFSETQ.

The CDR3 spells CASSLSWEAGTQYF. The CDR3 coding sequence is TGTGCCAGCAGTTTAAGTTGGGAAGCGGGTACGCAGTATTTT. V is TRBV12-3 or TRBV12-4 and J is TRBJ2-3; possibly TRBD2 for D (6 bases). V was trimmed by 2 bases and J by 8 bases, leaving 14 bases between them. The CDR3 runs to 14 residues.